These 7 T cell receptor beta chains were all obtained from the same sample, sequenced in a study of response to subunit inactivated influenza vaccine (dated by TCRdb to between 2017 and 2018). Library generation was performed with RT-PCR. The sequencer was an Illumina HiSeq 2500. The public reads were reprocessed in TCRdb via fastp at Q25 and MiXCR, keeping in-frame beta chains. Entries that share a CDR3 protein sequence are merged under the most common genes and DNA. The sample yields a few hundred thousand distinct CDR3 sequences; approximately 11% were counted once. Together, the top ten hold roughly 12% of the sample. In light of the paper, this sample's time point label describes: around 45 days after influenza vaccine administration. This specimen consisted of PBMCs from blood, obtained roughly 47 days after vaccination. The receptors come from a man aged 45-60 years who received an inactivated influenza vaccine. Donor details come from another sample of the same person, matched by shared clones.

This clonotype was counted many times. The chain couples TRBV20-1 to TRBJ1-6, with D unresolved. V lost 5 bases and J lost 13, with 9 bases in between. This CDR3 is built from 10 residues. In germline, CDR1 is DFQATT, CDR2 SNEGSKA (reference sequence). The CDR3 loop reads CSAGLHPLHF. The CDR3, as DNA: TGCAGTGCTGGGTTACATCCCCTCCACTTT.

The table lists this clonotype with many counts. The chain couples TRBV20-1 to TRBJ2-1, with 12 bases fitting TRBD2. Germline lookup yields CDR1 DFQATT and CDR2 SNEGSKA (reference sequence). Trimming cost V 5 bases and J 9 bases; bases outside gene matches: 11. The CDR3 covers 15 residues. CDR3 coding DNA: TGCAGTGCTGAAAAGACTAGCGGGGGCCTAAGTGAGCAGTTCTTC. Amino acids: CSAEKTSGGLSEQFF.

There are a few counts of this clonotype. The chain combines TRBV15 with TRBJ2-7; 9 nucleotides match TRBD1. This CDR3 has 17 residues. With V trimmed by 0 bases and J by 2 bases, 8 bases remained unmatched. The germline gives CDR1 LNHNV, CDR2 YYDKDF (reference sequence). The CDR3 DNA is TGTGCCACCAGCAGAGATCTTGACAGGGGGTCTCCCTACGAGCAGTACTTC. Encoded protein: CATSRDLDRGSPYEQYF.

The rearrangement joins TRBV4-1 to TRBJ1-4; tentative D call: TRBD1 (5 bases). V was cut by 7 bases and J by 1 base, with 13 bases left in between. The CDR3 is 15 residues long. Looked up from germline, CDR1 is MGHRA and CDR2 is YSYEKL. The CDR3 here is CASTQGRGTNEKLFF. The CDR3 nucleotides read TGCGCCAGCACCCAGGGAAGAGGAACTAATGAAAAACTGTTTTTT.

In its sample, this clonotype was seen many times. The chain joins TRBV12-5 to TRBJ2-7; 7 bases are shared with TRBD1. The CDR3 totals 11 residues. With 9 bases clipped from V and 4 bases from J, the junction kept 3 bases outside the gene matches. Looked up from germline, CDR1 is LGHNT and CDR2 is FRNRAP. The chain's CDR3 is CARGQIYEQYF. CDR3 in DNA: TGTGCTAGGGGACAGATTTACGAGCAGTACTTC.

This chain joins TRBV5-1 and TRBJ2-3; possible D gene TRBD1, 6 bases. The CDR3 consists of 13 residues. The V and J ends lost 7 bases and 2 bases respectively, with 11 bases between them. Germline V gene data show CDR1 as SGHRS and CDR2 as YFSETQ. The CDR3 DNA reads as TGCGCCAGCGAGGGACAAAACACAGATACGCAGTATTTT. Residues: CASEGQNTDTQYF. The variable domain in full, completed from reference TRBV5-1 and TRBJ2-3, reads KAGVTQTPRYLIKTRGQQVTLSCSPISGHRSVSWYQQTPGQGLQFLFEYFSETQRNKGNFPGRFSGRQFSNSRSEMNVSTLELGDSALYLCASEGQNTDTQYFGPGTRLTVL.

The chain combines TRBV4-3 with TRBJ1-5; D is unclear. Germline CDR1 LGHNA, CDR2 YSLEER. With 0 bases removed from V and 0 bases from J, the gap between germline ends came to 3 bases. The CDR3 has 14 amino acids. The CDR3 is CASSQDYSNQPQHF. DNA for the CDR3: TGCGCCAGCAGCCAAGATTATAGCAATCAGCCCCAGCATTTT.